A selection of T cell receptor beta chains follows, all from one sample in a study of cytomegalovirus exposure and HLA in healthy donors. Data came from immunoSEQ multiplex PCR; TCRdb stores just in-frame clones and leaves some out. This sample's table reports 100,000 to 150,000 clones. The sample taken for sequencing was PBMCs. The receptors were sampled from a man aged 25 to 40 in good health and CMV-seronegative. Both conserved end residues are part of each CDR3. Fields, in order: D gene, V gene, CDR3 protein. D genes are given only for firm matches.

>NA|TRBV4-1
CASSQDRTVPGETQYF
>TRBD2|TRBV6-1
CASSGLAGITDTQYF
>TRBD2|TRBV4-1
CASSQLAGAENTGELFF
>TRBD1|TRBV19
CASSIDMTGSRQETQYF
>NA|TRBV11-2
CASSLAAEGSYEQYF
>TRBD2|TRBV6-1
CASSARRLAHSF
>NA|TRBV19
CASSTHRDFDINEQFF
>NA|TRBV5-4
CASSLRRGATDTQYF
>TRBD2|TRBV7-2
CASSPQALAVKTGELFF
>TRBD2|TRBV5-6
CASSFGGRWHEQFF
>TRBD1|TRBV27
CASSPDSWTGSAYEQYF
>NA|TRBV4-3
CASSQGSGQFHNEQFF
>TRBD1|TRBV5-4
CASSNPRGTGEETQYF
>NA|TRBV19
CASSIYMNTEAFF
>NA|TRBV30
CAWSVNPPWRVRGYTF
>NA|TRBV1
CTSSPPGQIEETQYF
>TRBD2|TRBV27
CASSRGEGGAYEQYF
>NA|TRBV29-1
CSETRQVVNEQFF
>NA|TRBV7-3
CASSPGLAGNEQFF
>NA|TRBV2
CASSLDTEQFF
>NA|TRBV5-8
CASSLAKDNTTNEKLFF
>NA|TRBV5-1
CASRPRSSYNEQFF
>TRBD2|TRBV29-1
CSVGLAEPYEQYF
>TRBD2|TRBV7-9
CASSHTSGSDSDTQYF
>NA|TRBV4-2
CASSQDMTRRVF
>TRBD2|TRBV4-2
CASSQDVASGKETQYF
>TRBD1|TRBV7-2
CASSLPGQGDYEQYF
>TRBD2|TRBV27
CASSPLAGVAYEQYF
>TRBD2|TRBV5-1
CASRVPAGKSETQYF
>NA|TRBV25-1
CASSEHTDRNYEQYF
>NA|TRBV6-1
CASSEMAGWSYEQYF
>TRBD2|TRBV30
CAWGSGRDQETQYF
>TRBD1|TRBV5-4
CASSPGQAYNEQFF
>TRBD1|TRBV5-1
CASSQSRTGGNTIYF
>NA|TRBV28
CASRRGTEAFF
>NA|TRBV19
CASIRTGWPEAFF
>TRBD1|TRBV28
CASSTGQGTGELFF
>NA|TRBV19
CASGDGTEAFF
>TRBD2|TRBV4-1
CASSQGLAVSYEQYF
>NA|TRBV10-3
CAIGPGAGATYEQYF
>NA|TRBV4-2
CASSLQGQDEKLFF
>NA|TRBV15
CATSRDTLPQSGEQFF
>TRBD1|TRBV15
CATSRGYPGQGAGEQFF
>TRBD2|TRBV10-3
CAISATSGSTDTQYF
>NA|TRBV6-1
CASSELGGLDYEQYF
>TRBD1|TRBV7-8
CASSTRQGVYYEQYF
>TRBD2|TRBV27
CASSLNSVAGLREQFF
>NA|TRBV19
CASSISVEISYNEQFF
>TRBD1|TRBV9
CASGQGTGYEQYF
>NA|TRBV4-2
CASSQDLGGEKSSYNEQFF
>NA|TRBV11-3
CASSQLSGATYEQYF